This TCR beta chain was documented in a study of somatic mutations in cytotoxic T cells in rheumatoid arthritis. Study-wide results and limits: TRBV07 appeared slightly underrepresented in the rheumatoid arthritis patients. That finding was not adjusted to account for multiple comparisons.

Notes on this clone: Its antigen is currently unknown.

The CDR3 spans 13 residues. V was trimmed by 7 bases and J by 7 bases, leaving 17 bases between them. CDR1 is MDHEN, CDR2 SYDVKM, per germline. Profiled with immunoSEQ multiplex PCR; TCRdb holds only in-frame clones, not every one. This table holds roughly 6,800 clones, 70% to 85% found once. The rearrangement joins TRBV28 to TRBJ2-7, with D tentatively TRBD1 or TRBD2 (5 bases each). The clonotype originates from a woman in her 70s with rheumatoid arthritis. Sequencing used CD8+ T cells sorted from blood, obtained at a follow-up visit. The DNA for the CDR3 is TGTGCCAGCAAAACTCCGGGACGCCAGGAGCAGTACTTC. Protein: CASKTPGRQEQYF.